This T cell receptor (beta chain) was found in a study of beta chain features in type 1 diabetes (dated by TCRdb to between 2018 and 2020). As for the study more broadly: Mean age, gender distribution, total cell number and subset yield did not differ between patients and healthy donors. A total of roughly 99,000,000 sorted cells were examined across all samples, and the number of cells per subset was strongly correlated with RNA yield. In the study, recently diagnosed type 1 diabetes patients and matched healthy donors were compared on the TCRB repertoires of their sorted circulating CD4+ T cell subsets. Naive and central memory subsets were obtained from all 30 or so donors, but regulatory and stem cell-like memory subsets were isolated from only 8 patients and roughly 8 healthy donors. The paper as a whole reports these results and caveats: Because cDNA rather than genomic DNA was sequenced, highly expressing activated cells could have been over-represented, although no difference in activation and CD3 levels was found between groups. Naive, central memory and regulatory TCRB repertoires appeared to be more alike among patients than among healthy donors. Fewer insertions and more nucleotide deletions at VDJ recombination sites were observed in patients with type 1 diabetes, implying thymic rearrangement abnormalities. In all four CD4+ subsets, TCRB CDR3 length was moderately but significantly shorter in type 1 diabetes patients. HLA sub-analyses involved small numbers of individuals, so any influence of HLA type on TCRB rearrangement remained unresolved. PCR might favor shorter templates, but patient and control samples were amplified and corrected together, so any skew would affect both groups equally.

Regarding this clone: Its antigen is still unknown. No quality values exist for individual bases; no much larger clone is one base distant.

From each donor, a single peripheral blood sample of approximately 110 mL on average was drawn into heparinised tubes. Using a panel that included CD45RO, CCR7, CD25, CD127, CD95 and CD27, naive, central memory, regulatory and stem cell-like memory CD4+ T cells were sorted on a BD FACSAria II. A purity above 98% was achieved for all sorted populations. Right away, PBMCs were isolated by Lymphoprep density gradient centrifugation and were stained directly, with no culture step. To minimize batch effects, samples were stained and sorted in pairs, one healthy donor with one patient per experiment. The entire isolated RNA was reverse transcribed using the High Capacity cDNA Reverse Transcription Kit, and thus expressed TCRB transcripts were sequenced. Naive, central memory and regulatory T cell samples underwent deep immunoSEQ sequencing, averaging around 3.9 million total reads per sample. After sorted cells were lysed in RLT buffer, RNA was extracted with DNase-treated RNeasy Micro or Mini kits, with the choice depending on cell number. Each cell subset was processed on its own to prevent cross-contamination, while patient and healthy donor samples were processed together. Using the immunoSEQ multiplex PCR, TCRB sequences were amplified from cDNA into 87-bp fragments spanning the CDR3 region. The amplicons were sequenced using the Illumina HiSeq platform. In the source study's methods: PCR bias was corrected computationally using synthetic template baselines, and reads within Hamming distance 2 were collapsed, with unmergeable singletons discarded. Reads were aligned against IMGT to assign V, D and J genes, CDR3 length and insertions or deletions at six rearrangement sites. Within each subset, clonotype counts were normalized to sorted cell number, and only after that were true diversity and Gini coefficients computed with the tcR R package. Repertoire sharing was quantified using the overlap coefficient calculated on TCRB nucleotide sequences. As a proxy for the pre-selection repertoire, out-of-frame TCRB sequences from naive cells were analyzed. TCRdb retrieved this table from immuneACCESS and kept in-frame rearrangements only. Not all clones are present; in checked studies, unresolved V genes account for under half, and no reason is known for the remainder. V and J calls and clone size are those listed in that table; D and trimming were worked out from the DNA. This sample comprises approximately 280,000 clones, 15% of them detected only once. The top ten hold 0.015% to 0.019% of the sample.

Sequencing used naive CD4+ T cells from blood. Reading the label with the study, this specimen's cell subset or site is: true naive CD4+ T cells. The source of this sequence is a young man with type 1 diabetes.

The DNA is TGTGCCAGCAGCCAGGGGTTTCCCGGGGAGCTGTTTTTT. It codes for CASSQGFPGELFF. The sequence joins TRBV6-1 to TRBJ2-2; perhaps TRBD1 is the D gene, with 6 bases matching. The CDR3 contains 13 residues, cysteine and phenylalanine counted. Only the CDR3 part of the read is kept: 39 bases, read in frame from the first base. At the junction V is shortened by 6 bases and J by 6 bases, with 11 bases in between. As encoded in the germline V gene, CDR1 is MNHNS while CDR2 is SASEGT.